A selection of T cell receptor beta chains follows, all from one sample in a study of blood T cell repertoires in COVID-19. TCRdb's copy holds only in-frame clones and misses some; the assay was immunoSEQ multiplex PCR. This table has about 430,000 clones, over 75% appearing once. The sequencing sample was made of PBMCs or T cells enriched from blood (not recorded which). The source of these receptors is a woman aged 18-35 years who had been exposed to COVID-19. CDR3s include the opening cysteine and the closing phenylalanine or tryptophan. D genes are given only for firm matches.

j_gene: TRBJ2-7
v_gene: TRBV27
d_gene: NA
CDR3aa: CATRPSEDEQYF
CDR3nt: TGTGCCACCCGGCCTAGCGAAGACGAGCAGTACTTC

j_gene: TRBJ2-5
v_gene: TRBV28
d_gene: TRBD1
CDR3aa: CASIFGQGNLYQETQYF
CDR3nt: TGTGCCAGCATATTCGGACAGGGTAACCTGTACCAAGAGACCCAGTACTTC

j_gene: TRBJ1-1
v_gene: TRBV19
d_gene: NA
CDR3aa: CATRLTPNTEAFF
CDR3nt: TGTGCCACACGACTGACTCCGAACACTGAAGCTTTCTTT

j_gene: TRBJ1-2
v_gene: TRBV19
d_gene: TRBD1
CDR3aa: CASSIGTGNYGYTF
CDR3nt: TGTGCCAGTAGTATAGGGACAGGGAACTATGGCTACACCTTC

j_gene: TRBJ2-5
v_gene: TRBV6-2/TRBV6-3
d_gene: TRBD2
CDR3aa: CASSPGLAGGQETQYF
CDR3nt: TGTGCCAGCAGCCCTGGACTAGCGGGAGGGCAAGAGACCCAGTACTTC

j_gene: TRBJ1-1
v_gene: TRBV5-6
d_gene: TRBD1
CDR3aa: CASSFLTGMNTEAFF
CDR3nt: TGTGCCAGCAGCTTCCTGACAGGGATGAACACTGAAGCTTTCTTT

j_gene: TRBJ2-6
v_gene: TRBV7-2
d_gene: NA
CDR3aa: CASSFISGHPSSGANVLTF
CDR3nt: TGTGCCAGCAGCTTCATATCAGGACACCCGTCCTCCGGGGCCAACGTCCTGACTTTC

j_gene: TRBJ2-5
v_gene: TRBV19
d_gene: NA
CDR3aa: CATSRQQETQYF
CDR3nt: TGTGCCACCTCACGACAGCAAGAGACCCAGTACTTC

j_gene: TRBJ1-6
v_gene: TRBV7-9
d_gene: TRBD1
CDR3aa: CASSRGQGANSPLHF
CDR3nt: TGTGCCAGCAGCCGTGGACAGGGGGCTAATTCACCCCTCCACTTT

j_gene: TRBJ1-2
v_gene: TRBV19
d_gene: NA
CDR3aa: CASSTPGVYGYTF
CDR3nt: TGTGCCAGTAGTACTCCGGGGGTTTATGGCTACACCTTC

j_gene: TRBJ2-1
v_gene: TRBV7-9
d_gene: NA
CDR3aa: CASSLYLFRDTPYNEQFF
CDR3nt: TGTGCCAGCAGCTTATATCTCTTCCGGGACACACCCTACAATGAGCAGTTCTTC

j_gene: TRBJ2-7
v_gene: TRBV3-1/TRBV3-2
d_gene: TRBD2
CDR3aa: CASSQLPGLASYEQYF
CDR3nt: TGTGCCAGCAGCCAACTACCGGGACTAGCGTCCTACGAGCAGTACTTC